A selection of T cell receptor beta chains follows, all from one sample in a study of metastatic and nonmetastatic thyroid tumors. TCRdb re-called clones from the PCR reads using MiXCR. Of approximately 44,000 clones detected, 28% appear once; the ten largest clones hold more than 8%. Sequenced: blood. The receptors derive from a male donor with papillary thyroid cancer or a benign thyroid nodule (not recorded which). Some clones in this sample may be carry-over from other donors' samples. The CDR3 runs from the conserved cysteine through the conserved F or W. D genes are given only for firm matches. For some rows the clone size is stated as once, few or many, or as a class when expanded; others skip it.

few	15	TRBV27	-	TRBJ2-7	TGTGCCATGGGGCTAGGGTCAGCATCTACGAGGGAGCAGTACTTC	CAMGLGSASTREQYF
many	22	TRBV6-4	TRBD1	TRBJ1-6	TGTGCCAGCATTGGTACAGGGGGCAAATCATTTTCCGTCGAGGGGTATAATTCACCCCTCCACTTT	CASIGTGGKSFSVEGYNSPLHF
-	13	TRBV4-1	-	TRBJ1-5	TGCGCCAGCAGCCAGGACAGCTATCAGCCCCAGCATTTT	CASSQDSYQPQHF
-	16	TRBV7-3	TRBD2	TRBJ2-7	TGTGCCAGCAGCCCCCCGGCGAGCGGGAGGGCCTTCGAGCAGTACTTC	CASSPPASGRAFEQYF
-	19	TRBV6-2/TRBV6-3	TRBD2	TRBJ2-3	TGTGCCAGCAGTTACGTGGAGTTCCTAGCGGGGGAGATCACAGATACGCAGTATTTT	CASSYVEFLAGEITDTQYF
many	15	TRBV4-1	TRBD2	TRBJ2-1	TGCGCCAGCAGCCAAGGGTTACTAGCGAACAATGAGCAGTTCTTC	CASSQGLLANNEQFF
medium-sized	15	TRBV12-3/TRBV12-4	-	TRBJ1-2	TGTGCCAGCAGCCACGGGACGGATCTCTTCCGTGGCTACACCTTC	CASSHGTDLFRGYTF
few	11	TRBV7-2	-	TRBJ2-7	TGTGCCAGCAGCGAGCACTACGAGCAGTACTTC	CASSEHYEQYF
many	17	TRBV20-1	TRBD1	TRBJ2-3	TGCAGTGCTAGAGAGATCCCGGGACAGGGAGGCACAGATACGCAGTATTTT	CSAREIPGQGGTDTQYF
many	18	TRBV4-1	-	TRBJ2-1	TGCGCCAGCAGCCAAGACGGCGGGAACGTAGGCTCCTACAATGAGCAGTTCTTC	CASSQDGGNVGSYNEQFF
many	13	TRBV29-1	TRBD2	TRBJ2-5	TGCAGCGTACAGACTAGCGTACAAGAGACCCAGTACTTC	CSVQTSVQETQYF
-	15	TRBV20-1	-	TRBJ1-6	TGCAGTGCTAGGGCCCCGGCAGGGAGGAATTCACCCCTCCACTTT	CSARAPAGRNSPLHF
many	14	TRBV5-1	TRBD2	TRBJ2-7	TGCGCCAGCAGCTTGGTGCGGGGGGGGAACGAGCAGTACTTC	CASSLVRGGNEQYF
-	13	TRBV7-9	-	TRBJ2-7	TGTGCCAGCAGCACCCCGGAAACATACGAGCAGTACTTC	CASSTPETYEQYF
-	17	TRBV20-1	TRBD2	TRBJ2-1	TGCAGTGCTGCCGGGACTAGCGGGAGGACGGCCAACAATGAGCAGTTCTTC	CSAAGTSGRTANNEQFF
-	15	TRBV6-5	-	TRBJ2-1	TGTGCCAGCAGTTACTCGATCGGAGATTACAATGAGCAGTTCTTC	CASSYSIGDYNEQFF
-	14	TRBV5-1	-	TRBJ1-2	TGCGCCAGCAGCTTGGGGGGCAGGTCCTATGGCTACACCTTC	CASSLGGRSYGYTF
many	14	TRBV7-2	-	TRBJ2-5	TGTGCCAGCAGCTTAGCGGGGTACCAAGAGACCCAGTACTTC	CASSLAGYQETQYF
-	13	TRBV4-1	-	TRBJ1-5	TGCGCCAGCAGCCAAGATCGAAGGGGGCCCCAGCATTTT	CASSQDRRGPQHF
-	13	TRBV27	-	TRBJ2-6	TGTGCCAGCAGATTTTCTGGGTCCAACTTCCTGACTTTC	CASRFSGSNFLTF
-	15	TRBV5-1	TRBD1	TRBJ1-2	TGCGCCAGCAGCTTGGCCGGAGGACAGGGGCTCGGCTACACCTTC	CASSLAGGQGLGYTF
few	14	TRBV6-6	-	TRBJ2-7	TGTGCCAGCAGTTATTCCCGCCAGACCGGCGAGCAGTACTTC	CASSYSRQTGEQYF
-	17	TRBV13	-	TRBJ2-7	TGTGCCAGCAGCCCACGGGTAGGTAGCGAAAACTCCTACGAGCAGTACTTC	CASSPRVGSENSYEQYF
many	14	TRBV6-1	TRBD1	TRBJ2-1	TGTGCCAGCAGGGAAAAGACAGGGGGCAATGAGCAGTTCTTC	CASREKTGGNEQFF
-	13	TRBV20-1	-	TRBJ2-7	TGCAGTGCTAACCAGGGGGGCGCCTACGAGCAGTACTTC	CSANQGGAYEQYF
many	14	TRBV19	-	TRBJ2-3	TGTGCCAGTAGTATAGGGCAGGCCCCAGATACGCAGTATTTT	CASSIGQAPDTQYF
-	16	TRBV5-1	-	TRBJ2-3	TGCGCCAGCAGCTTGTTCAACACAGGGAGCACAGATACGCAGTATTTT	CASSLFNTGSTDTQYF
-	15	TRBV6-1	-	TRBJ2-7	TGTGCCAGCAGTGAAGTTTCGGGGGAGTACTACGAGCAGTACTTC	CASSEVSGEYYEQYF
once	14	TRBV20-1	-	TRBJ2-5	TGCAGTGGCGAACCTCAAGGGGACCAAGAGGCCCAGTACTTC	CSGEPQGDQEAQYF
-	14	TRBV20-1	TRBD2	TRBJ2-7	TGCAGTGCCCACGAGCGGGAGGGGGGAGGAGAGCAGTACTTC	CSAHEREGGGEQYF
-	13	TRBV20-1	-	TRBJ2-7	TGCAGTGCTAGAGATGTAGAGTCCTACGAGCAGTACTTC	CSARDVESYEQYF
-	16	TRBV11-2	TRBD2	TRBJ2-1	TGTGCCAGCATGACGGGAGCGGGGAGCTCCTACAATGAGCAGTTCTTC	CASMTGAGSSYNEQFF
once	12	TRBV20-1	TRBD2	TRBJ2-7	TGCAGTGCTACGGGAGGGACCTACGAGCAGTACTTC	CSATGGTYEQYF
-	15	TRBV5-1	-	TRBJ2-3	TGCGCCAGCCATCCTCTGGGACTGCGTTCGGATACGCGGTATTTT	CASHPLGLRSDTRYF
-	18	TRBV3-1	-	TRBJ2-7	TGTGCCAGCAGCCTCGGGACGCTGGGGCCTGGCACATTCTACGAGCAGTACTTC	CASSLGTLGPGTFYEQYF
-	14	TRBV20-1	TRBD2	TRBJ2-7	TGCAGTGCTCCACGACTAGCGGGGTCAGGGGAGCAGTACTTC	CSAPRLAGSGEQYF
few	12	TRBV28	-	TRBJ2-5	TGTGCCAGAAGTCCCCCTAAGGAGACACAGTACTTC	CARSPPKETQYF
many	12	TRBV3-1	-	TRBJ2-2	TGTGCCAGCAGCCTAGCGAGGGGGGAGCTGTTTTTT	CASSLARGELFF
few	15	TRBV6-6	TRBD1	TRBJ1-2	TGTGCCAGCAGTTACGACGGGACAGGGGCGGATGGCTACACCTTC	CASSYDGTGADGYTF
-	14	TRBV5-1	-	TRBJ2-4	TGCGCCAGCAGCCAAGAGAATATGGGGAACATTCAGTACTTC	CASSQENMGNIQYF
medium-sized	13	TRBV4-1	-	TRBJ2-7	TGCGCCAGCAGCCAGGGGGGTTCCTACGAGCAGTACTTC	CASSQGGSYEQYF
few	15	TRBV19	TRBD1	TRBJ2-1	TGTGCCAGTAGTCCCCTCCCCCAGGGGGACCATGAGCAGTTCTTC	CASSPLPQGDHEQFF
-	18	TRBV11-2	-	TRBJ2-1	TGTGCCAGCAGCTTATCACGGACAGGGACTAGAGGGAGCGATGAGCAGTTCTTC	CASSLSRTGTRGSDEQFF